This TCR beta chain emerged from a study of response to subunit inactivated influenza vaccine. Study-wide points: The authors proposed limited new T cell recruitment per seasonal influenza vaccination.

This clonotype was seen ten or more times. Antigen: not known. TCRdb passed the RT-PCR reads through MiXCR, listing each CDR3 protein once. The table includes under 750,000 distinct CDR3 sequences, over 9.5% detected once. The CDR3 is 14 residues long. Germline values: CDR1 MNHEY, CDR2 SVGEGT. The V gene lost 5 bases and the J gene lost 5 bases, with 12 bases spanning the gap. The sample here was PBMCs from blood, taken on the day of vaccination. This clonotype was obtained from a man aged 50-59 years who received an inactivated influenza vaccine. The chain links TRBV6-2 or TRBV6-3 to TRBJ1-4, with a weak D call TRBD1 (5 bases). CDR3 loop: CASSAGTENEKLFF. CDR3 DNA: TGTGCCAGCAGTGCCGGGACCGAGAATGAAAAACTGTTTTTT.